What follows are 15 T cell receptor beta chains derived from one specimen sequenced in a study of blood T cell repertoires in COVID-19. Sequencing was performed with immunoSEQ multiplex PCR; in TCRdb, only in-frame clones are kept and a portion is missing. Of 20,000 or so clones listed, approximately 90% are singletons. The sample taken for sequencing was peripheral blood. All receptors derive from a woman aged 80 or over with active or convalescent COVID-19.

The chain has TRBV7-3 and TRBJ2-5; TRBD2 agrees at 8 bases. The CDR3 runs 14 residues. V lost 3 bases, J lost 5 bases, and 5 bases stayed unmatched. Germline V CDR1 and CDR2: SGHTA, FQGTGA. The CDR3 reads CASSFRGGNETQYF. Written as DNA, the CDR3 is TGTGCCAGCAGCTTTCGGGGGGGCAATGAGACCCAGTACTTC.

The chain combines TRBV6-4 with TRBJ2-2; tentative D call: TRBD1 (6 bases). This CDR3 is 15 amino acids long. CDR1 MRHNA and CDR2 SNTAGT come from the germline V gene. The V end lost 0 bases, the J end lost 5 bases, and 10 bases lay between the germline ends. CDR3 residues: CASSDSDRQTGELFF. The CDR3 nucleotides are TGTGCCAGCAGTGACTCGGACAGACAAACCGGGGAGCTGTTTTTT.

The CDR3 coding sequence is TGTGCCAGCAGCTTAGTGGCGGAGCAATACGAGCAGTACTTC. This sequence encodes CASSLVAEQYEQYF. The chain carries TRBV7-3 and TRBJ2-7, with D unclear. This CDR3 comprises 14 residues. Trimming shortened V by 2 bases and J by 4 bases, and 12 bases separated the two germline ends. Germline V gene sequence: CDR1 SGHTA, CDR2 FQGTGA.

The chain joins TRBV6-5 to TRBJ2-7; TRBD2 aligns across 7 bases. The V gene end was trimmed by 5 bases and the J gene end by 4 bases; junction bases not matched to a gene: 11. Germline assignment: CDR1 MNHEY and CDR2 SVGAGI. The CDR3 totals 15 residues. CDR3 nucleotides: TGTGCCAGCAGTCTGAGAATAGCGGGTTTGTACGAGCAGTACTTC. This encodes CASSLRIAGLYEQYF.

The chain couples TRBV11-2 to TRBJ2-5; TRBD2 matches 9 bases. The CDR3 runs to 17 residues. With V trimmed by 2 bases and J by 4 bases, 11 bases remained unmatched. Per the germline V gene, CDR1 is SGHAT and CDR2 is FQNNGV. The CDR3 nucleotides read TGTGCCAGCAGCTTAAGAGGCGGGAGGGGCGGCATAGAGACCCAGTACTTC. It encodes CASSLRGGRGGIETQYF. Complete variable domain (other parts from reference TRBV11-2 and TRBJ2-5): EAGVAQSPRYKIIEKRQSVAFWCNPISGHATLYWYQQILGQGPKLLIQFQNNGVVDDSQLPKDRFSAERLKGVDSTLKIQPAKLEDSAVYLCASSLRGGRGGIETQYFGPGTRLLVL.

The chain employs TRBV7-9 and TRBJ1-2, with TRBD1 matching 7 bases. J was trimmed by 6 bases and V by 5 bases; bases with no gene match: 9. This CDR3 is 14 amino acids long. Per the germline V gene, CDR1 is SEHNR and CDR2 is FQNEAQ (reference sequence). The CDR3: CASSLLGRGDGYTF. CDR3 DNA: TGTGCCAGCAGCCTACTTGGCAGGGGGGATGGCTACACCTTC.

The chain carries TRBV5-1 and TRBJ1-1, with D possibly being TRBD1 (6 bases). V was cut by 5 bases and J by 4 bases, with 12 bases left in between. The CDR3 consists of 13 residues. Germline values: CDR1 SGHRS, CDR2 YFSETQ. CDR3 coding DNA: TGCGCCAGCAGACCTACAGGGACCACTGAAGCTTTCTTT. Protein product: CASRPTGTTEAFF.

This clone has only one observation. The rearrangement joins TRBV15 to TRBJ2-2; weak D call: TRBD2 (5 bases). CDR1 LNHNV and CDR2 YYDKDF come from the germline V gene (reference sequence). The V and J ends lost 9 bases and 1 base respectively, with 9 bases between them. The CDR3 consists of 13 residues. DNA of the CDR3: TGTGCCACGAGCGGCAGGAACACCGGGGAGCTGTTTTTT. The encoded protein is CATSGRNTGELFF.

This clone occurred a few times. The chain recombines TRBV18 with TRBJ1-2; 7 bases map to TRBD1. CDR3 length equals 18 residues. From germline, CDR1 is KGHSH and CDR2 LQKENI. V shed 2 bases, J shed 0 bases, and the junction held 12 bases outside the gene matches. The DNA for the CDR3 is TGTGCCAGCTCACCAGTCTCCAGGGGGGATCTAGCTAACTATGGCTACACCTTC. Amino acid sequence: CASSPVSRGDLANYGYTF. The whole variable domain, filled in from reference TRBV18 and TRBJ1-2, reads NAGVMQNPRHLVRRRGQEARLRCSPMKGHSHVYWYRQLPEEGLKFMVYLQKENIIDESGMPKERFSAEFPKEGPSILRIQQVVRGDSAAYFCASSPVSRGDLANYGYTFGSGTRLTVV.

The chain employs TRBV28 and TRBJ2-1, with TRBD1 matching over 7 bases. CDR1 and CDR2 (germline): MDHEN, SYDVKM. Trimming cost V 6 bases and J 6 bases; bases outside gene matches: 11. This CDR3 is 15 amino acids long. This CDR3 is CASSLKTGPFNEQFF. As DNA, the CDR3 is TGTGCCAGCAGCTTAAAGACAGGGCCCTTCAATGAGCAGTTCTTC. The full variable domain, rest sourced from reference TRBV28 and TRBJ2-1, is DVKVTQSSRYLVKRTGEKVFLECVQDMDHENMFWYRQDPGLGLRLIYFSYDVKMKEKGDIPEGYSVSREKKERFSLILESASTNQTSMYLCASSLKTGPFNEQFFGPGTRLTVL.

The V gene is TRBV6-2 or TRBV6-3, the J gene TRBJ2-5; 8 nucleotides agree with TRBD2. The CDR3 contains 16 residues. Germline V gene data show CDR1 as MNHEY and CDR2 as SVGEGT. Trimming cost V 2 bases and J 7 bases; bases outside gene matches: 12. CDR3 loop: CASSYRRDSAGGTQYF. The CDR3 DNA reads as TGTGCCAGCAGTTACCGCCGCGATAGCGCGGGGGGGACCCAGTACTTC.

The chain is built from TRBV5-1 and TRBJ1-6; 10 bases map to TRBD1. CDR1 is SGHRS, CDR2 YFSETQ, per germline. J gave up 7 bases and V 2 bases, and 3 bases lay outside the gene matches. The CDR3 runs to 15 residues. In DNA form, the CDR3 reads TGCGCCAGCAGCTTACTGGGACAGGGGAATTCACCCCTCCACTTT. Its protein is CASSLLGQGNSPLHF. The whole variable domain, remainder taken from reference TRBV5-1 and TRBJ1-6, is KAGVTQTPRYLIKTRGQQVTLSCSPISGHRSVSWYQQTPGQGLQFLFEYFSETQRNKGNFPGRFSGRQFSNSRSEMNVSTLELGDSALYLCASSLLGQGNSPLHFGNGTRLTVT.

CDR3 coding DNA: TGTGCCAGCAGCTTACAGGTATCGGCTTTCTTT. Its translation: CASSLQVSAFF. The genes are TRBV7-9 and TRBJ1-1; D uncertain. Germline V gives CDR1 SEHNR, CDR2 FQNEAQ (reference sequence). The length of the CDR3 is 11 residues. The V and J ends lost 2 bases and 11 bases respectively, with 9 bases between them.

This clone was recorded a few times. The rearrangement joins TRBV19 to TRBJ2-5; D may be TRBD1 (6 bases). V lost 4 bases and J 1 base, leaving 13 bases between the germline ends. CDR1 LNHDA and CDR2 SQIVND come from the germline V gene (reference sequence). The CDR3 loop spans 15 amino acids. CDR3 sequence (DNA): TGTGCCAGTAGTACCCGTCGGACAGTCCAAGAGACCCAGTACTTC. Its translation: CASSTRRTVQETQYF.

V is TRBV5-6 and J is TRBJ2-2; 8 positions agree with TRBD1. This CDR3 has 17 amino acids. V lost 3 bases and J lost 5; bases outside the gene matches: 12. CDR1 and CDR2 from the germline V gene are SGHDT and YYEEEE. CDR3 in DNA: TGTGCCAGCAGCTCATTAGGACAGGGAAGACGGACCGGGGAGCTGTTTTTT. Amino acids: CASSSLGQGRRTGELFF.